This T cell receptor (beta chain) was recorded in a study of blood T cells in healthy people across ages. General study points: A roughly linear fall in TCR beta diversity per million T cells was seen with increasing age.

A word on this clonotype: Its antigen remains unknown.

Healthy Caucasian individuals from Russia aged about 6 to 95 were enrolled as donors. Donors each provided roughly 9.6 milliliters of peripheral blood. PCR was performed a second time for roughly 7 to 11 cycles using a sample-barcoded 5' primer and a J-beta primer mix. Via MiXCR, TCRdb re-called the 5' RACE reads, giving one row per CDR3 protein. The sample has some 1,500,000 distinct CDR3 sequences; 40% to 45% are singletons. What was sequenced was blood. The TCR was taken from a woman younger than 30 in good health.

Here the CDR3 DNA reads TGCGCCAGCAGCCAAGGGTGGAATTCACCCCTCCACTTT. As protein: CASSQGWNSPLHF. V is TRBV4-1 and J is TRBJ1-6; D is unresolved. Germline V gene lookup returns CDR1 MGHRA and CDR2 YSYEKL. Trimming removed 1 base at V and 7 bases at J, with 5 bases between. The CDR3 totals 13 residues.